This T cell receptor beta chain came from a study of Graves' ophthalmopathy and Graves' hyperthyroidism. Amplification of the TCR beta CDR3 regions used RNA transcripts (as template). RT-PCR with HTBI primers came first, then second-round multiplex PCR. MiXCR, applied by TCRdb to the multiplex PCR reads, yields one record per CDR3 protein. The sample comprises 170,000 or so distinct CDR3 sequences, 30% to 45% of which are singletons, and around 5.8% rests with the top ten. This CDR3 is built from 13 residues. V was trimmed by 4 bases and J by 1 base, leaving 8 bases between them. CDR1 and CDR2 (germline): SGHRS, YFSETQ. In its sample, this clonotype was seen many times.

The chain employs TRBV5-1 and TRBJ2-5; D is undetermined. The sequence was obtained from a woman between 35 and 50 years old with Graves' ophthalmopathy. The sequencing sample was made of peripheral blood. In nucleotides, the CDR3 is TGCGCCAGCAGCGCCACCGGCCAAGAGACCCAGTACTTC. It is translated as CASSATGQETQYF.